A selection of T cell receptor beta chains follows, all from one sample in a study of shared clonotypes between healthy human individuals. Here immunoSEQ multiplex PCR was the method, and the copy in TCRdb shows in-frame clones only, minus some. The table has more than 550,000 clones, roughly 91% seen once. Sequencing was performed on memory CD8+ T cells from PBMCs. These receptors originate from a man younger than 35 in good health. Some clones in this sample may be carry-over from other donors' samples. The CDR3 runs from the conserved cysteine through the conserved F or W. Fields, in order: clone size, J gene, D gene, V gene, CDR3 protein, CDR3 DNA. D genes are given only for firm matches. Rows may omit the clone size; those that give it use once, few, many or a size class.

clone size: .
J gene: TRBJ2-1
D gene: .
V gene: TRBV10-2
CDR3 protein: CASSRSYNEQFF
CDR3 DNA: TGCGCCAGCAGTCGGTCCTACAATGAGCAGTTCTTC

clone size: .
J gene: TRBJ2-2
D gene: .
V gene: TRBV6-4
CDR3 protein: CASSETGVGELFF
CDR3 DNA: TGTGCCAGCAGTGAAACGGGGGTCGGGGAGCTGTTTTTT

clone size: .
J gene: TRBJ2-3
D gene: .
V gene: TRBV7-9
CDR3 protein: CASSLPGLHLDTQYF
CDR3 DNA: TGTGCCAGCAGCCTGCCGGGACTCCACCTAGATACGCAGTATTTT

clone size: .
J gene: TRBJ2-6
D gene: .
V gene: TRBV19
CDR3 protein: CASSIAPLGWGLSGANVLTF
CDR3 DNA: TGTGCCAGTAGTATAGCCCCCCTGGGGTGGGGGCTATCTGGGGCCAACGTCCTGACTTTC

clone size: .
J gene: TRBJ2-2
D gene: TRBD1
V gene: TRBV9
CDR3 protein: CASSDGKGQGTFLADTGELFF
CDR3 DNA: TGTGCCAGCAGCGACGGAAAGGGACAGGGAACCTTTCTAGCGGACACCGGGGAGCTGTTTTTT

clone size: .
J gene: TRBJ1-5
D gene: .
V gene: TRBV19
CDR3 protein: CASTQGRRQPQHF
CDR3 DNA: TGTGCCAGTACTCAGGGACGGCGCCAGCCCCAGCATTTT

clone size: .
J gene: TRBJ1-5
D gene: .
V gene: TRBV7-9
CDR3 protein: CASSLADGRVNQPQHF
CDR3 DNA: TGTGCCAGCAGCTTAGCGGATGGAAGGGTCAATCAGCCCCAGCATTTT

clone size: .
J gene: TRBJ2-2
D gene: .
V gene: TRBV9
CDR3 protein: CASSVVVTGELFF
CDR3 DNA: TGTGCCAGCAGCGTAGTAGTCACCGGGGAGCTGTTTTTT

clone size: .
J gene: TRBJ1-1
D gene: .
V gene: TRBV27
CDR3 protein: CASREGGSEAFF
CDR3 DNA: TGTGCCAGCAGAGAAGGGGGGAGTGAAGCTTTCTTT

clone size: few
J gene: TRBJ2-7
D gene: TRBD1
V gene: TRBV19
CDR3 protein: CASSFMTGVYEQYF
CDR3 DNA: TGTGCCAGTAGTTTTATGACAGGGGTCTACGAGCAGTACTTC

clone size: .
J gene: TRBJ1-3
D gene: .
V gene: TRBV6-1
CDR3 protein: CASIYARGNTIYF
CDR3 DNA: TGTGCCAGCATCTATGCCAGGGGAAACACCATATATTTT

clone size: .
J gene: TRBJ2-1
D gene: TRBD2
V gene: TRBV7-2
CDR3 protein: CASRILAGIDEQFF
CDR3 DNA: TGTGCCAGCCGCATACTAGCGGGAATAGATGAGCAGTTCTTC

clone size: .
J gene: TRBJ1-2
D gene: .
V gene: TRBV29-1
CDR3 protein: CSDGGEKNGYTF
CDR3 DNA: TGCAGCGATGGGGGGGAGAAAAATGGCTACACCTTC

clone size: .
J gene: TRBJ2-5
D gene: TRBD2
V gene: TRBV7-9
CDR3 protein: CASSLGAGEVETQYF
CDR3 DNA: TGTGCCAGCAGCTTAGGGGCGGGAGAGGTTGAGACCCAGTACTTC

clone size: .
J gene: TRBJ2-7
D gene: .
V gene: TRBV4-2
CDR3 protein: CASSQDRGGTYEQYF
CDR3 DNA: TGTGCCAGCAGCCAAGATAGAGGGGGAACCTACGAGCAGTACTTC

clone size: .
J gene: TRBJ1-1
D gene: .
V gene: TRBV6-5
CDR3 protein: CASSSQAVNTEAFF
CDR3 DNA: TGTGCCAGCAGTTCACAGGCGGTGAACACTGAAGCTTTCTTT

clone size: .
J gene: TRBJ2-7
D gene: .
V gene: TRBV7-6
CDR3 protein: CASSLTAGPYEQYF
CDR3 DNA: TGTGCCAGCAGCTTAACTGCGGGCCCCTACGAGCAGTACTTC